This TCR beta chain derives from a study of shared clonotypes between healthy human individuals. Findings of the study overall: Memory subsets had estimated richness that was generally smaller than that of naive subsets.

Repertoires were generated with immunoSEQ multiplex PCR, while TCRdb's copy carries only in-frame clones and drops some. The sample includes some 2.3 million clones, over 90% of them seen just once. Trimming removed 4 bases at V and 0 bases at J, with 9 bases between. This CDR3 has 13 amino acids. Germline-derived CDR1 and CDR2 are GTSNPN and SVGIG (reference sequence). This clone was seen a handful of times. Its target is not known. The identical CDR3 is also encoded by other nucleotide sequences in the sample. The V gene is TRBV30, the J gene TRBJ1-1, with D maybe TRBD1 (5 bases). This receptor was identified in a man younger than 30 in good health. Some clones in this sample may be carry-over from other donors' samples. Sequences were obtained from naive CD4+ T cells from PBMCs. Documented subset: CD45RA+ positively selected. CDR3 in DNA: TGTGCCTGGACCCGACAGCTGAACACTGAAGCTTTCTTT. This codes for CAWTRQLNTEAFF.